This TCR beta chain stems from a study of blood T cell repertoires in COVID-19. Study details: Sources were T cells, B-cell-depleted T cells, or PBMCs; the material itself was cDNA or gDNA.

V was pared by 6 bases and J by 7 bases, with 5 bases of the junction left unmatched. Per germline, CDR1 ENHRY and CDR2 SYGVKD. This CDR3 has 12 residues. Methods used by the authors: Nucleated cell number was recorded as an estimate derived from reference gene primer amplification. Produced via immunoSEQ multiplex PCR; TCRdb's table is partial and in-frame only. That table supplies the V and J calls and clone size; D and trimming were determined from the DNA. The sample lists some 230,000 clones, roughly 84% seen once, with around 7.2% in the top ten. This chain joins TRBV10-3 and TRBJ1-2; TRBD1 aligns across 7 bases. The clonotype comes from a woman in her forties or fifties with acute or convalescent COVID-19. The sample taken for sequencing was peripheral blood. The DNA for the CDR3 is TGTGCCATCAGGTCGACAGGGAGTGGCTACACCTTC. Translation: CAIRSTGSGYTF.